The subject of this entry is one T cell receptor (beta chain). An end of the junction does not agree with germline; a read error may underlie this. The entry originates in a study of molecular identifiers for immune sequencing clone quantification. Germline CDR1 reads LGHNA; CDR2 reads YNFKEQ. CDR3 length: 13 residues. TCRdb reprocessed the PCR reads via MiXCR and lists one record per CDR3 protein. There are approximately 590,000 distinct CDR3 sequences in the sample; around 25% occur only once, and 0.78% lies in the top ten. The J gene is TRBJ1-1, the V gene TRBV4-2; 8 bases line up with TRBD1. Sample: naive CD8+ T cells from blood, with Jurkat cell RNA spiked in. Subset: FACS-sorted CD8+CD4-CCR7+CD45RA+ naive T cells. The sequence derives from a human donor in good health. Some libraries in this study had Jurkat cell RNA spiked in. The CDR3 nucleotides are TGTGCCAGCAGCACCGGACAGGGTGGTGAAGATTTCTTT. Translated: CASSTGQGGEDFF.